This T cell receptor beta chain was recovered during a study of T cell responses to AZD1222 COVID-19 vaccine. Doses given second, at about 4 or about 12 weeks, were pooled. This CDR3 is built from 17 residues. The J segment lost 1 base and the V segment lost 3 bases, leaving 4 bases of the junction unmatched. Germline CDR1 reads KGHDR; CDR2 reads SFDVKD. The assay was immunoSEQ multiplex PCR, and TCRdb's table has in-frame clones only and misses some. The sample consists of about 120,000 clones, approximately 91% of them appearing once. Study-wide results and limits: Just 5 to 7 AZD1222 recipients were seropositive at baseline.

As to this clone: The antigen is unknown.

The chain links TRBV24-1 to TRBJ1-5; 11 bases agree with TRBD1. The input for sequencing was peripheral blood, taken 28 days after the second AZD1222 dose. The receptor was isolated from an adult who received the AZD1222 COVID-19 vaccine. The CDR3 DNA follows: TGTGCCACCAGTGATCCGGGACAGGGGGTAAGCAATCAGCCCCAGCATTTT. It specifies CATSDPGQGVSNQPQHF.